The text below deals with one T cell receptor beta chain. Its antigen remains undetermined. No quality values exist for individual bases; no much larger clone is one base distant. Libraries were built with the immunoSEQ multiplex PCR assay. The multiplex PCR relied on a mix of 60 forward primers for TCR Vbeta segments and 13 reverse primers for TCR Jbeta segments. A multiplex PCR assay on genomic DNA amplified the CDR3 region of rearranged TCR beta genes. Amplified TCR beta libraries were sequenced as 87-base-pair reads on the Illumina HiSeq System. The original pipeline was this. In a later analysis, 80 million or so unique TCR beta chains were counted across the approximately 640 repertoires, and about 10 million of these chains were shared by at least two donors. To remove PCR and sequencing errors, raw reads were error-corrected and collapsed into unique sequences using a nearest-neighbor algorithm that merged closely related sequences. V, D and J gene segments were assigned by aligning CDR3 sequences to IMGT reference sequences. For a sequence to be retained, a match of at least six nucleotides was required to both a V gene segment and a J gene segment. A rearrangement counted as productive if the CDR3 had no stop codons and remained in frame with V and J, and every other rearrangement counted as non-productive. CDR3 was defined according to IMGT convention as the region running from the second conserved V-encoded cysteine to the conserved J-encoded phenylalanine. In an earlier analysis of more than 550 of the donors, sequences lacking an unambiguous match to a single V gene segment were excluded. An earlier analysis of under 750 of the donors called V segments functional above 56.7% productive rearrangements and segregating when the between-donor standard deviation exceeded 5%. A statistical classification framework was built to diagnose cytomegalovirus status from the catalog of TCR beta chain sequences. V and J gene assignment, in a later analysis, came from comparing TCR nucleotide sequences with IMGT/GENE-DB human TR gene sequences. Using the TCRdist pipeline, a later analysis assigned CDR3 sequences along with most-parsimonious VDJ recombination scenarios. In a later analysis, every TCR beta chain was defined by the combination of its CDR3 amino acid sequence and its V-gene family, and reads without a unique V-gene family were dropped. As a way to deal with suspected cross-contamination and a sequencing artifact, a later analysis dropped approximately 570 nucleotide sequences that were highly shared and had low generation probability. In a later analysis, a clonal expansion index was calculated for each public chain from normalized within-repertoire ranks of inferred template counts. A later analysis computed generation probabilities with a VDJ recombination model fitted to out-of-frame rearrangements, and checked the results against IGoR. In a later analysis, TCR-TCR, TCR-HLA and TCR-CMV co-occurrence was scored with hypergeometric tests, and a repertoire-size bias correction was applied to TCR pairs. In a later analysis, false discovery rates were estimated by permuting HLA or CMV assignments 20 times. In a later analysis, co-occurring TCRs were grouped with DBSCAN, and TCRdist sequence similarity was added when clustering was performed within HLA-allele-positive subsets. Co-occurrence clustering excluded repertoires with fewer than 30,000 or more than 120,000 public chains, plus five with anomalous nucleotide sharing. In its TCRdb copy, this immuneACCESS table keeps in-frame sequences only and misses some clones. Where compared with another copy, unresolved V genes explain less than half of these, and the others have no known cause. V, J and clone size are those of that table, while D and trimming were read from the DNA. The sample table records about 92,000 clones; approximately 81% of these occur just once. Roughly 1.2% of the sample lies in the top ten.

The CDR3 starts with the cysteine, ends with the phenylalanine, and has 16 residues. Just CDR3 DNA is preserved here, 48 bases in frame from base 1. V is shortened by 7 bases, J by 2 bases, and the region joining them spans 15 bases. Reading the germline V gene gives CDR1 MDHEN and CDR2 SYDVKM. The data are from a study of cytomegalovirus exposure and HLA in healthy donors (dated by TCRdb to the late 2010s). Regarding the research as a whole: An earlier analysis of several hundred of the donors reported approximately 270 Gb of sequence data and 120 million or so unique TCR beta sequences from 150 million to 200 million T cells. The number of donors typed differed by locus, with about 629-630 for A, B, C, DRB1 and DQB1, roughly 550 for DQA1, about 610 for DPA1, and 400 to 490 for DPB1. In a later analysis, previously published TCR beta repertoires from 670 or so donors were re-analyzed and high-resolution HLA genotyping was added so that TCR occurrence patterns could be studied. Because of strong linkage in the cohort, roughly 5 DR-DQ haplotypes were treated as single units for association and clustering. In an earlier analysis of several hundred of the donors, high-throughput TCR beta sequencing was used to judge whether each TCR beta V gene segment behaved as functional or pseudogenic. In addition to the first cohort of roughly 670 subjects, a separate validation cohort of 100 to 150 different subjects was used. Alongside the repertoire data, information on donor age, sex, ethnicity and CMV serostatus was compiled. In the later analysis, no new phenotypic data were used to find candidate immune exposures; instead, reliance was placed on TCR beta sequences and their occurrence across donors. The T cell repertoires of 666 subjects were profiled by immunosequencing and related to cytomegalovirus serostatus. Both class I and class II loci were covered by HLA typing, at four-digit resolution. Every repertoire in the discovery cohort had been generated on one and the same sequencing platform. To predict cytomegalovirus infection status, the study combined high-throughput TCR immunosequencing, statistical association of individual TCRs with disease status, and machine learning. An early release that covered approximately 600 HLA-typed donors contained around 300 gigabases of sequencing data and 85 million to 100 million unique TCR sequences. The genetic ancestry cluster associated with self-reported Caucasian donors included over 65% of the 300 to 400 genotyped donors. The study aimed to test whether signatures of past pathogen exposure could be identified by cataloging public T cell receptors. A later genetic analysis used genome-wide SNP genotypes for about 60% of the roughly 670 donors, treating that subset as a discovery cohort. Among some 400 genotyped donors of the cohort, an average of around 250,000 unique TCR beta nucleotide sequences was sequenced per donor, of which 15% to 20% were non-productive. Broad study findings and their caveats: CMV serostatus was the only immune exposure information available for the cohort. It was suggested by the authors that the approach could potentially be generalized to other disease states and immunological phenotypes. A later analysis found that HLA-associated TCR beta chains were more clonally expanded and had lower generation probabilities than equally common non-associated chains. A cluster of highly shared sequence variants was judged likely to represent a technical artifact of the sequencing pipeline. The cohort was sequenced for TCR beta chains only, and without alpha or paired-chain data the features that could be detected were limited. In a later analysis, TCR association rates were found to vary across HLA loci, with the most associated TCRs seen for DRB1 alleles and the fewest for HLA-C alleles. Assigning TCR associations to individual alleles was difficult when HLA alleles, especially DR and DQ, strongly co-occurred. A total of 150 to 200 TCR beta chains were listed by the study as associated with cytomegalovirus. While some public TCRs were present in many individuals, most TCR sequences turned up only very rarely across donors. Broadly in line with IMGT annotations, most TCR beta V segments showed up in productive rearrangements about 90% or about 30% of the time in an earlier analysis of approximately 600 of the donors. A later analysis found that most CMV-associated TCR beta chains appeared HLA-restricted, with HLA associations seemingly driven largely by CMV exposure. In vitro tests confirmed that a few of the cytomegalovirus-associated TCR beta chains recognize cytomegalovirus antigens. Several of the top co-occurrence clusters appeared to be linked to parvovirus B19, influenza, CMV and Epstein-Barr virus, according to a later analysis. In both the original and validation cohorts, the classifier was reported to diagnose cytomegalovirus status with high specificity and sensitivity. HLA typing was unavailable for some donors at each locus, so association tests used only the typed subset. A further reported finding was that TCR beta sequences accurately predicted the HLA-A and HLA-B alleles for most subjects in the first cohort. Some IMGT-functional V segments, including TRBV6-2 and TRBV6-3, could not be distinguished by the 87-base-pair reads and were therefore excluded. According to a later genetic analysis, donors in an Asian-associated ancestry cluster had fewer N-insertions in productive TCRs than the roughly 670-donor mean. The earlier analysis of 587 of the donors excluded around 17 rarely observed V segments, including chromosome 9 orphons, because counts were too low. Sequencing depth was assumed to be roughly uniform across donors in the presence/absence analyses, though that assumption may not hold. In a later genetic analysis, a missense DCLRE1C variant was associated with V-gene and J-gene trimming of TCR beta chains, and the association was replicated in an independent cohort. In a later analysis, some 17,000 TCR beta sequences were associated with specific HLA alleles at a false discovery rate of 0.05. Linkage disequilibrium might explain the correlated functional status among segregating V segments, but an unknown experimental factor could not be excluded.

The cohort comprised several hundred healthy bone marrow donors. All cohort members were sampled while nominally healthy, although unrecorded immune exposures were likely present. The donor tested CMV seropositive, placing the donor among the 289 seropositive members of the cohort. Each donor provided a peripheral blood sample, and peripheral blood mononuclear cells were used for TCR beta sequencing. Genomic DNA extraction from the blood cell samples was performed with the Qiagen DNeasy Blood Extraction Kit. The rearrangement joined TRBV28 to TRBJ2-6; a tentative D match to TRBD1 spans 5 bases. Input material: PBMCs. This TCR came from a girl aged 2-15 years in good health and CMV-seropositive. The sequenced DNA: TGTGCCAGCACTCAGGTGGGGCTTCCTGGGGCCAACGTCCTGACTTTC. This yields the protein CASTQVGLPGANVLTF.